Included here is one T cell receptor beta chain sequence, with context. Its antigen is not known. Per germline, CDR1 SGHDT and CDR2 YYEEEE. Trimming removed 3 bases from V and 7 bases from J, with 13 bases in between. This CDR3 spans 13 amino acids. The data were obtained in a study of a mutant IDH1 vaccine in newly diagnosed glioma. At the level of the study: All eight of the vaccinations patients received fell in weeks 1, 3, 5, 7, 11, 15, 19 and 23. Treated individuals were around 60% male and approximately 40% female, averaging about 37 years of age. Former treatment meant radiotherapy, temozolomide, or both; the majority had gotten both. Whole-study findings and limits: Pseudoprogression appeared unlinked to shifts in leading peripheral T cell clonotypes.

Clones were read by immunoSEQ multiplex PCR, and TCRdb kept only the in-frame ones, dropping some. The sample yields 35,000 to 50,000 clones, 85% to 95% seen once. Documented time point: week 23, last vaccination. The investigators gave 300 ug of mutant IDH1 20-mer peptide in each vaccine dose, together with topical imiquimod. This specimen was PBMCs, taken from a glioma patient whose treatment included an IDH1 peptide vaccine. This sequence joins TRBV5-6 and TRBJ1-2, with D possibly TRBD1 on 5 matching bases. This sequence was found in a man aged 45-65 years with glioma. CDR3 amino acids: CASSWILQGGYTF. The CDR3 nucleotides are TGTGCCAGCAGCTGGATTCTTCAGGGTGGCTACACCTTC.